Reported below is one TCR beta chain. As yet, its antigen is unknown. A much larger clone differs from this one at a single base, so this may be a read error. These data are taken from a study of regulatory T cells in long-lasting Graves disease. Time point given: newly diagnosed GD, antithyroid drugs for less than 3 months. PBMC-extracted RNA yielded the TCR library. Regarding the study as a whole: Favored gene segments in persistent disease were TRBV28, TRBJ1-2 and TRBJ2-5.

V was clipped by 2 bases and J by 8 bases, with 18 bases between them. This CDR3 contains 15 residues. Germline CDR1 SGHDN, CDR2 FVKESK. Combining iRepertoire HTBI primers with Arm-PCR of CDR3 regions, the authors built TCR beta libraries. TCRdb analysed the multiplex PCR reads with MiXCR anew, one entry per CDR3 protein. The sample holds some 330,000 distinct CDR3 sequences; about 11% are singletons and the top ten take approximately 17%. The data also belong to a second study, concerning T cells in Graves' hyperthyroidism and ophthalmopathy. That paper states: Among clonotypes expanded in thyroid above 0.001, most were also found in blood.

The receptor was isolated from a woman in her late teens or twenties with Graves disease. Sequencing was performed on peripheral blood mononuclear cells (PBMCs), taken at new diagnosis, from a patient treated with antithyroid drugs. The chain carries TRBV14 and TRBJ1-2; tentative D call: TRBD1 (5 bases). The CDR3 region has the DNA TGTGCCAGCAGCCAACGGGGGGTGGCATGTCGAGGCTACACCTTC. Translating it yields CASSQRGVACRGYTF.